Below are 19 T cell receptor beta chains sequenced from a single sample in a study of blood T cell repertoires in COVID-19. Produced via immunoSEQ multiplex PCR; TCRdb's table is partial and in-frame only. The sample includes roughly 150,000 clones, about 89% seen only once; the top ten take approximately 2.8%. Sequences were obtained from peripheral blood. The receptor set was obtained from a man between 60 and 75 years old with acute or convalescent COVID-19.

The rearrangement links TRBV7-9 to TRBJ2-7; 13 bases map to TRBD2. The CDR3 loop spans 15 amino acids. CDR1 is SEHNR, CDR2 FQNEAQ, per germline (reference sequence). J gave up 0 bases and V 5 bases, and 1 base lay outside the gene matches. The CDR3 sequence: CASSRLAGGSYEQYF. CDR3 DNA: TGTGCCAGCAGCCGACTAGCGGGAGGCTCCTACGAGCAGTACTTC. The whole variable domain, filled in from reference TRBV7-9 and TRBJ2-7, reads DTGVSQNPRHKITKRGQNVTFRCDPISEHNRLYWYRQTLGQGPEFLTYFQNEAQLEKSRLLSDRFSAERPKGSFSTLEIQRTEQGDSAMYLCASSRLAGGSYEQYFGPGTRLTVT.

The chain links TRBV7-2 to TRBJ1-6; possible D gene TRBD1, 6 bases. The germline gives CDR1 SGHTA, CDR2 FQGNSA. The CDR3 is 14 amino acids. Between the trimmed V and J ends, which lost 2 bases and 9 bases, there was a span of 11 bases. The CDR3 sequence: CASSLQGFGSPLHF. The CDR3 nucleotides are TGTGCCAGCAGCTTACAGGGGTTCGGTTCACCCCTCCACTTT.

CDR3 amino acids: CASSSDRGSEKLFF. The CDR3 region has the DNA TGTGCCAGCAGCTCGGACAGAGGGAGTGAAAAACTGTTTTTT. The genes are TRBV7-2 and TRBJ1-4; possible D gene TRBD1, 6 bases. This CDR3 contains 14 residues. Trimming cost V 4 bases and J 7 bases, with 13 bases left between them. Germline assignment: CDR1 SGHTA and CDR2 FQGNSA. Full variable domain (rest looked up from reference TRBV7-2 and TRBJ1-4): GAGVSQSPSNKVTEKGKDVELRCDPISGHTALYWYRQSLGQGLEFLIYFQGNSAPDKSGLPSDRFSAERTGGSVSTLTIQRTQQEDSAVYLCASSSDRGSEKLFFGSGTQLSVL.

V gene TRBV24-1 combines with J gene TRBJ1-2; 12 bases align to TRBD1. The CDR3 has 16 residues. Trimming removed 3 bases from V and 3 bases from J; junction bases left unmatched: 4. CDR1 is KGHDR, CDR2 SFDVKD, per germline. The CDR3, as DNA: TGTGCCACCAGTGATGGGACAGGGGGCAGATACTATGGCTACACCTTC. The encoded protein is CATSDGTGGRYYGYTF.

The V and J genes are TRBV30 and TRBJ1-5; TRBD1 is a possible D gene (5 bases). Trimming took off 2 bases at V and 0 bases at J, with 11 bases between the two ends. The CDR3 has 15 amino acids. The V gene's germline CDR1 is GTSNPN and CDR2 SVGIG (reference sequence). The CDR3 DNA follows: TGTGCCTGGAGTATCGGACACCATAGCAATCAGCCCCAGCATTTT. This codes for CAWSIGHHSNQPQHF.

V gene TRBV5-1 combines with J gene TRBJ1-6; 9 bases align to TRBD1. CDR1 and CDR2 from the germline V gene are SGHRS and YFSETQ. V was clipped by 4 bases and J by 10 bases; unmatched bases: 9. The CDR3 has 15 amino acids. The CDR3 is CASSQKDRGVSPLHF. The CDR3 region has the DNA TGCGCCAGCAGCCAGAAGGACAGGGGAGTATCACCCCTCCACTTT. The entire variable domain, with the rest obtained from reference TRBV5-1 and TRBJ1-6, is as follows: KAGVTQTPRYLIKTRGQQVTLSCSPISGHRSVSWYQQTPGQGLQFLFEYFSETQRNKGNFPGRFSGRQFSNSRSEMNVSTLELGDSALYLCASSQKDRGVSPLHFGNGTRLTVT.

This chain uses TRBV27 with TRBJ1-2, with D perhaps TRBD1 (6 bases). The CDR3 consists of 13 residues. V shed 5 bases and J shed 8 bases, with 15 bases lying between them. Per germline, CDR1 MNHEY and CDR2 SMNVEV (reference sequence). In DNA, the CDR3 is TGTGCCAGCAGTGTCACAGGGATGGGGGGCTACACCTTC. It codes for CASSVTGMGGYTF.

V and J are TRBV4-1 and TRBJ2-3; 11 bases map to TRBD2. V lost 0 bases and J lost 6; bases outside the gene matches: 5. This CDR3 has 16 amino acids. CDR1 MGHRA and CDR2 YSYEKL come from the germline V gene. DNA for the CDR3: TGCGCCAGCAGCCAAGAACTAGCGGGGGCGGGGGATACGCAGTATTTT. It is translated as CASSQELAGAGDTQYF.

The chain carries TRBV5-6 and TRBJ1-2, with a tentative D call TRBD1 (5 bases). Looked up from germline, CDR1 is SGHDT and CDR2 is YYEEEE. This CDR3 has 14 residues. V was shortened by 5 bases and J by 8 bases, with 19 bases between the two germline ends. The CDR3 loop reads CASRPRQSLWGYTF. Written as DNA, the CDR3 is TGTGCCAGCAGACCTCGACAGTCCCTTTGGGGCTACACCTTC.

The gene calls are TRBV5-1 and TRBJ1-2, with 7 bases that match TRBD1. CDR1 SGHRS and CDR2 YFSETQ come from the germline V gene. The CDR3 contains 12 residues. With V trimmed by 4 bases and J by 6 bases, 3 bases remained unmatched. This chain's CDR3 is CASSIQGDGYTF. The CDR3 nucleotides read TGCGCCAGCAGCATTCAGGGGGATGGCTACACCTTC. Full variable domain (missing parts from reference TRBV5-1 and TRBJ1-2): KAGVTQTPRYLIKTRGQQVTLSCSPISGHRSVSWYQQTPGQGLQFLFEYFSETQRNKGNFPGRFSGRQFSNSRSEMNVSTLELGDSALYLCASSIQGDGYTFGSGTRLTVV.

The J gene is TRBJ2-5, the V gene TRBV3-1 (or the pseudogene TRBV3-2); TRBD2 might be the D (6 bases). The CDR3 length is 13 residues. Germline CDR1 is LGHDT and CDR2 is YNNKEL (reference sequence). Trimming pared 6 bases from V and 4 bases from J, leaving 12 bases between. The CDR3 here is CASRLSSGETQYF. As DNA, the CDR3 is TGTGCCAGCAGGCTCAGTAGCGGAGAGACCCAGTACTTC.

The chain joins TRBV30 to TRBJ2-5; 10 bases are shared with TRBD2. This CDR3 spans 14 amino acids. The V segment lost 2 bases and the J segment 4 bases; nucleotides outside the gene matches: 4. Germline CDR1 and CDR2: GTSNPN and SVGIG (reference sequence). The CDR3 is CAWSSGGAGETQYF. The CDR3 nucleotides are TGTGCCTGGAGTAGCGGGGGGGCCGGAGAGACCCAGTACTTC.

The chain combines TRBV6-4 with TRBJ2-2; D gene uncertain. The length of the CDR3 is 13 residues. Germline assignment: CDR1 MRHNA and CDR2 SNTAGT. The V end lost 5 bases, the J end lost 5 bases, and 9 bases lay between the germline ends. The CDR3 spells CASSQTRTGELFF. Here the CDR3 DNA reads TGTGCCAGCAGTCAAACAAGAACCGGGGAGCTGTTTTTT.

The genes are TRBV6-5 and TRBJ2-4; the D gene is possibly TRBD1 (5 bases). The germline V gene has CDR1 MNHEY and CDR2 SVGAGI. The germline V and J ends were trimmed by 5 bases and 1 base, with 9 bases remaining between them. There are 14 residues in the CDR3. The CDR3 DNA reads as TGTGCCAGCAGTAGACAGACGGCCAAAAACATTCAGTACTTC. Amino acid sequence: CASSRQTAKNIQYF.

CDR3 sequence: CASSWATLENTEAFF. The CDR3 DNA is TGTGCCAGCAGCTGGGCGACACTGGAGAACACTGAAGCTTTCTTT. The chain combines TRBV11-2 with TRBJ1-1; D unclear. Germline V CDR1 and CDR2: SGHAT, FQNNGV. Trimming stripped 4 bases from V and 1 base from J, with 13 bases between. The CDR3 is made up of 15 amino acids.

This chain links TRBV24-1 with TRBJ2-3; 7 nucleotides match TRBD1. CDR1 is KGHDR and CDR2 is SFDVKD in the germline V gene. This CDR3 has 19 residues. The trim removed 0 bases at V and 2 bases at J, leaving 13 bases unmatched. The CDR3 loop is CATSDLRDAQGVTTDTQYF. The CDR3 DNA sequence: TGTGCCACCAGTGATTTGCGGGATGCTCAGGGGGTAACCACAGATACGCAGTATTTT.

The chain carries TRBV11-1 and TRBJ1-6, with D tentatively TRBD1 (5 bases). Per germline, CDR1 SGHAT and CDR2 FQDESV (reference sequence). This CDR3 has 15 residues. V lost 4 bases and J lost 9, with 16 bases in between. For the CDR3, the DNA is TGTGCCAGCAGCTCCTCTTTATGGGGGGGTTCACCCCTCCACTTT. Encoded protein: CASSSSLWGGSPLHF. The variable domain in full, completed from reference TRBV11-1 and TRBJ1-6, reads EAEVAQSPRYKITEKSQAVAFWCDPISGHATLYWYRQILGQGPELLVQFQDESVVDDSQLPKDRFSAERLKGVDSTLKIQPAELGDSAMYLCASSSSLWGGSPLHFGNGTRLTVT.

The V and J genes are TRBV4-1 and TRBJ2-1; the match to TRBD2 covers 8 bases. Germline V gene data show CDR1 as MGHRA and CDR2 as YSYEKL. The CDR3 sequence is 15 residues long. J gave up 5 bases and V 6 bases, and 9 bases lay outside the gene matches. The CDR3 sequence is CASRTPGGQNNEQFF. CDR3 in DNA: TGCGCCAGCAGAACTCCGGGGGGGCAGAACAATGAGCAGTTCTTC.

The V and J genes are TRBV10-3 and TRBJ1-4; 9 positions agree with TRBD1. Losses at the gene ends were 0 bases for V and 8 bases for J; bases not matched to a gene: 10. The CDR3 totals 17 residues. Germline V gene data show CDR1 as ENHRY and CDR2 as SYGVKD. The CDR3 loop reads CAISESASGTGYEKLFF. The DNA for the CDR3 is TGTGCCATCAGTGAGTCGGCTTCTGGGACAGGGTACGAAAAACTGTTTTTT.